Below, 24 T cell receptor beta chains from the same sample are listed, as sequenced in a study of CD8+CD57+ T cells in acquired aplastic anemia. Profiling that covered TCR beta VDJ and CDR3 relied on genomic DNA as its template. MiXCR, run by TCRdb on the reads, gives a single entry per CDR3 protein. This table holds tens of thousands of distinct CDR3 sequences, about half found once. The sample consisted of sorted CD4+, CD8+, or CD8+CD57+ T cells (not recorded which) from PBMCs. These receptor sequences come from a human donor in good health, serving as a control.

This clonotype was recorded at least ten times. V and J are TRBV7-9 and TRBJ1-2; no firm D call. In germline, CDR1 is SEHNR, CDR2 FQNEAQ (reference sequence). The CDR3 covers 13 residues. Trimming removed 3 bases at V and 2 bases at J, with 7 bases between. The CDR3 coding sequence is TGTGCCAGCAGCTTTGGACGGAACTATGGCTACACCTTC. Encoded protein: CASSFGRNYGYTF.

The rearrangement joins TRBV3-1 to TRBJ1-1; no firm D call. Germline V gene sequence: CDR1 LGHDT, CDR2 YNNKEL (reference sequence). This CDR3 is 14 amino acids long. Trimming removed 0 bases from V and 5 bases from J, with 10 bases in between. The CDR3 DNA reads as TGTGCCAGCAGCCAAGATTCGGATGTAACTGAAGCTTTCTTT. Protein: CASSQDSDVTEAFF.

This clonotype was counted many times. The V gene is TRBV25-1, the J gene TRBJ2-3, with D maybe TRBD1 (6 bases). Deletions cut 3 bases from V and 6 bases from J, with 16 bases between. The CDR3 is made up of 15 amino acids. CDR1 is MGHDK and CDR2 is SYGVNS in the germline V gene. The CDR3 DNA reads as TGTGCCAGCAGTGACGGTTTGACAGGCGGGGATACGCAGTATTTT. Translated: CASSDGLTGGDTQYF.

This clonotype was found many times. The chain is built from TRBV29-1 and TRBJ2-1; D is possibly TRBD2 (5 bases). The germline gives CDR1 SQVTM, CDR2 ANQGSEA. V was cut by 4 bases and J by 6 bases, with 13 bases left in between. The CDR3 runs 13 residues. The CDR3 DNA is TGCAGCGTTGGTCTGCCCGAGGGCAATGAGCAGTTCTTC. This gives the protein CSVGLPEGNEQFF.

The table lists this clonotype with many counts. The V call is TRBV6-5, the J call TRBJ2-7; D is undetermined. Trimming pared 3 bases from V and 6 bases from J, leaving 12 bases between. There are 13 residues in the CDR3. Germline-derived CDR1 and CDR2 are MNHEY and SVGAGI. The CDR3 coding sequence is TGTGCCAGCAGTTATGGACCATCTAGCGAGCAGTACTTC. Translating it yields CASSYGPSSEQYF.

A remark on this clonotype: A much larger clonotype is one base distant, so this may be a read error. The chain employs TRBV20-1 and TRBJ1-1; no definite D call. From germline, CDR1 is DFQATT and CDR2 SNEGSKA (reference sequence). V was shortened by 0 bases and J by 1 base, with 12 bases between the two germline ends. The CDR3 is 15 amino acids. The CDR3 sequence is CSAREEWRGNTEAFF. The CDR3, as DNA: TGCAGTGCTAGAGAGGAATGGCGGGGGAACACTGAAGCTTTCTTT.

This chain uses TRBV24-1 with TRBJ2-7; TRBD1 aligns across 9 bases. The length of the CDR3 is 15 residues. Germline lookup yields CDR1 KGHDR and CDR2 SFDVKD. DNA for the CDR3: TGTGCGACCGAAATCGGGACAGGGACCTCCTACGAGCAGTACTTC. It is translated as CATEIGTGTSYEQYF.

The chain combines TRBV19 with TRBJ2-1; D not certain. V was trimmed by 1 base and J by 9 bases, leaving 10 bases between them. CDR3 length equals 13 residues. CDR1 LNHDA and CDR2 SQIVND come from the germline V gene (reference sequence). CDR3: CASSIADLGEQFF. As DNA, the CDR3 is TGTGCCAGTAGTATAGCTGATCTAGGTGAGCAGTTCTTC.

This chain connects TRBV6-1 to TRBJ1-6, with a weak D call TRBD1 (6 bases). Germline V CDR1 and CDR2: MNHNS, SASEGT. CDR3 length: 17 residues. The V end was cut by 7 bases, the J end by 10 bases, with 26 bases between. For the CDR3, the DNA is TGTGCCAGCATTCGAACAGGGCCCCCGGCGCGGAACTCACCCCTCCACTTT. Translating it yields CASIRTGPPARNSPLHF.

This clonotype was seen ten or more times. The rearrangement joins TRBV5-1 to TRBJ1-1, with 8 bases aligning to TRBD1. Germline assignment: CDR1 SGHRS and CDR2 YFSETQ. The V gene end was trimmed by 2 bases and the J gene end by 3 bases; junction bases not matched to a gene: 3. This CDR3 contains 14 residues. The CDR3 protein is CASSFQGAYTEAFF. The CDR3 nucleotides are TGCGCCAGCAGCTTCCAGGGGGCTTACACTGAAGCTTTCTTT.

This clonotype has a count of ten or more. The V and J genes are TRBV12-3 or TRBV12-4 and TRBJ1-2; D ambiguous. The CDR3 runs to 13 residues. V was cut by 3 bases and J by 3 bases, with 8 bases left in between. The CDR3 sequence: CASSFPEYYGYTF. CDR3 nucleotide sequence: TGTGCCAGCAGTTTCCCAGAGTACTATGGCTACACCTTC.

This clonotype was detected ten times or more. The V and J genes are TRBV5-5 and TRBJ1-1, with D possibly being TRBD1 (6 bases). This CDR3 spans 13 amino acids. CDR1 and CDR2 (germline): SGHKS, YYEKEE (reference sequence). Trimming took off 5 bases at V and 5 bases at J, with 13 bases between the two ends. Written as DNA, the CDR3 is TGTGCCAGCAGGGCTTGGGGGCGGACTGAAGCTTTCTTT. It encodes CASRAWGRTEAFF.

This clonotype showed up many times. This chain connects TRBV20-1 to TRBJ1-2; D might be TRBD1 (5 bases). Germline V lookup: CDR1 DFQATT, CDR2 SNEGSKA (reference sequence). The V end lost 0 bases, the J end lost 1 base, and 24 bases lay between the germline ends. CDR3 length: 19 amino acids. The CDR3 spells CSARDLPGGGDSLNYGYTF. The CDR3 coding sequence is TGCAGTGCTAGAGATCTCCCGGGGGGAGGTGATTCACTTAACTATGGCTACACCTTC.

Note on this clonotype: A much larger clone is a single base away; this may be a read error. The genes are TRBV11-3 and TRBJ2-1; tentative D call: TRBD1 (5 bases). The CDR3 totals 14 residues. Germline values: CDR1 SGHNT, CDR2 YENEEA. The CDR3 DNA sequence: TGTGCCACCAGCTCCCTTGACAGTTACAATGAGCAGTTCTTC. Residues: CATSSLDSYNEQFF. The variable domain in full, with the rest retrieved from reference TRBV11-3 and TRBJ2-1, is EAGVVQSPRYKIIEKKQPVAFWCNPISGHNTLYWYLQNLGQGPELLIRYENEEAVDDSQLPKDRFSAERLKGVDSTLKIQPAELGDSAVYLCATSSLDSYNEQFFGPGTRLTVL.

This clonotype was detected ten times or more. The chain recombines TRBV6-6 with TRBJ1-5; TRBD1 matches 10 bases. From germline, CDR1 is MNHNY and CDR2 SVGAGI (reference sequence). V dropped 0 bases and J dropped 4; count of bases not matched to a gene: 0. The CDR3 is 15 amino acids. In nucleotides, the CDR3 is TGTGCCAGCAGTTACTCGGGACAGGGGAATCAGCCCCAGCATTTT. This translates into CASSYSGQGNQPQHF.

The gene calls are TRBV24-1 and TRBJ2-3; tentative D call: TRBD1 (5 bases). The V end was cut by 4 bases, the J end by 4 bases, with 5 bases between. The CDR3 has 12 residues. The germline gives CDR1 KGHDR, CDR2 SFDVKD. CDR3 in amino acids: CATSDRADTQYF. The CDR3 coding sequence is TGTGCCACCAGTGACAGGGCAGATACGCAGTATTTT.

This chain uses TRBV24-1 with TRBJ2-3; 12 bases are shared with TRBD2. The CDR3 consists of 17 residues. Per the germline V gene, CDR1 is KGHDR and CDR2 is SFDVKD. The ends lost 4 bases at V and 2 bases at J; junction bases unmatched: 6. The CDR3 sequence is CATSDYGLAGTTDTQYF. DNA for the CDR3: TGTGCCACCAGTGACTACGGACTAGCGGGGACCACAGATACGCAGTATTTT.

A remark on this clonotype: A read error may be the cause here, since a much bigger clone is one base away. J is TRBJ1-2 and V is TRBV5-1; the D is unclear. The CDR3 has 13 residues. CDR1 and CDR2 (germline): SGHRS, YFSETQ. In DNA form, the CDR3 reads TGCACCAGCGGAACCGGACGAAGGGATGGCTACACCTTC. Amino acids: CTSGTGRRDGYTF.

The chain joins TRBV20-1 to TRBJ2-3; TRBD2 is a possible D gene (5 bases). Per germline, CDR1 DFQATT and CDR2 SNEGSKA (reference sequence). The CDR3 covers 15 residues. V gave up 3 bases and J gave up 0 bases, with 13 bases separating them. The CDR3 loop is CSARVLAISTDTQYF. The CDR3 bases are TGCAGTGCTAGGGTCCTAGCTATTAGCACAGATACGCAGTATTTT.

The CDR3 loop is CASSPAWTNTEAFF. For the CDR3, the DNA is TGTGCCAGCAGCCCCGCGTGGACGAACACTGAAGCTTTCTTT. The chain has TRBV5-4 and TRBJ1-1; D unresolved. Trimming pared 4 bases from V and 1 base from J, leaving 11 bases between. There are 14 residues in the CDR3. Germline V gene sequence: CDR1 SGHNT, CDR2 YYREEE (reference sequence).

To note about this clonotype: One end of the junction fails to match germline, which may point to a read error. The chain recombines TRBV19 with TRBJ1-4; 9 bases fit TRBD1. This CDR3 region has 14 residues. Germline CDR1 reads LNHDA; CDR2 reads SQIVND (reference sequence). The CDR3 reads CTSSNRGRDEKLFF. The CDR3 nucleotides read TGTACCAGTAGTAACAGGGGGCGAGATGAAAAACTGTTTTTT.

As for this clonotype: A much more abundant neighbour one base away suggests this may be a read error. CDR3 region: CASSALAGEGEQFF. DNA of the CDR3: TGTGCCAGCAGTGCCCTAGCGGGAGAGGGTGAGCAGTTCTTC. V usage is TRBV25-1 and J usage is TRBJ2-1; 10 bases align to TRBD2. Germline CDR1 is MGHDK and CDR2 is SYGVNS. The CDR3 is made up of 14 amino acids. Trimming cost V 4 bases and J 9 bases; bases outside gene matches: 6.

This clonotype was found many times. This rearrangement joins TRBV11-3 to TRBJ2-3; no definite D call. Germline CDR1 reads SGHNT; CDR2 reads YENEEA. Trimming took off 4 bases at V and 0 bases at J, with 11 bases between the two ends. The CDR3 covers 15 residues. The CDR3, as DNA: TGTGCCAGCAGCTACTTTCTAAGTAGCACAGATACGCAGTATTTT. This gives the protein CASSYFLSSTDTQYF.

The genes are TRBV4-2 and TRBJ2-7; 8 nucleotides align to TRBD1. Germline V gene sequence: CDR1 LGHNA, CDR2 YNFKEQ. V shed 4 bases, J shed 4 bases, and the junction held 9 bases outside the gene matches. The CDR3 has 15 residues. The CDR3 protein is CASSPGSGTGYEQYF. CDR3 sequence (DNA): TGTGCCAGCAGCCCAGGATCAGGGACAGGTTACGAGCAGTACTTC.